The 14 T cell receptor beta chains presented below share a single source sample, sequenced in a study of cytomegalovirus exposure and HLA in healthy donors. Repertoires were generated with immunoSEQ multiplex PCR, while TCRdb's copy carries only in-frame clones and drops some. The sample shows 65,000 to 75,000 clones, roughly 94% of them seen only once. The sequenced sample consisted of PBMCs. These receptors all stem from a woman in her late teens or twenties in good health and CMV-seropositive.

This chain connects TRBV5-4 to TRBJ2-1; the match to TRBD2 covers 12 bases. This CDR3 has 16 residues. CDR1 SGHNT and CDR2 YYREEE come from the germline V gene (reference sequence). Losses at the gene ends were 5 bases for V and 8 bases for J; bases not matched to a gene: 11. The CDR3 loop reads CASSPLAGGPSDEQFF. The CDR3, as DNA: TGTGCCAGCAGTCCTCTAGCGGGAGGGCCCTCGGATGAGCAGTTCTTC.

This clone was counted a single time. The chain links TRBV15 to TRBJ2-5, with a possible D match to TRBD1 (5 bases). Between the trimmed V and J ends, which lost 4 bases and 1 base, there was a span of 7 bases. Per germline, CDR1 LNHNV and CDR2 YYDKDF (reference sequence). The CDR3 has 13 amino acids. The CDR3 nucleotides read TGTGCCACCAGCACGACAGTCCAAGAGACCCAGTACTTC. Translation: CATSTTVQETQYF. The full variable domain, rest sourced from reference TRBV15 and TRBJ2-5, is DAMVIQNPRYQVTQFGKPVTLSCSQTLNHNVMYWYQQKSSQAPKLLFHYYDKDFNNEADTPDNFQSRRPNTSFCFLDIRSPGLGDTAMYLCATSTTVQETQYFGPGTRLLVL.

This rearrangement joins TRBV2 to TRBJ1-5; 9 positions match TRBD1. This CDR3 is built from 15 residues. Unmatched junction bases numbered 4, after V lost 6 bases and J lost 1 base. From germline, CDR1 is SNHLY and CDR2 FYNNEI. CDR3 coding DNA: TGTGCCAGCAGACCGGGACAGGGCAGCAATCAGCCCCAGCATTTT. Protein sequence: CASRPGQGSNQPQHF.

The chain carries TRBV23-1 and TRBJ2-1; D ambiguous. TRBV23-1 is recorded as an ORF, its role being uncertain. The CDR3 runs 12 residues. With 3 bases removed from V and 8 bases from J, the gap between germline ends came to 8 bases. The CDR3 sequence is CASSHGVDEQFF. In nucleotides, the CDR3 is TGCGCCAGCAGTCACGGTGTCGATGAGCAGTTCTTC.

This clone has just a few counts. The chain has TRBV7-9 and TRBJ1-1; 9 bases are a match to TRBD1. CDR3 length: 18 residues. J was trimmed by 3 bases and V by 1 base; bases with no gene match: 12. Germline V lookup: CDR1 SEHNR, CDR2 FQNEAQ (reference sequence). CDR3 loop: CASSLVGGQGPKDTEAFF. Here the CDR3 DNA reads TGTGCCAGCAGCTTAGTAGGTGGACAGGGGCCTAAGGACACTGAAGCTTTCTTT.

The J gene is TRBJ2-1, the V gene TRBV27; 9 bases map to TRBD1. Germline-derived CDR1 and CDR2 are MNHEY and SMNVEV (reference sequence). V dropped 8 bases and J dropped 7; count of bases not matched to a gene: 9. The CDR3 spans 14 residues. The DNA for the CDR3 is TGTGCCAGCTGGAAGGGGACAGGGCTTAATGAGCAGTTCTTC. This encodes CASWKGTGLNEQFF.

This sequence joins TRBV15 and TRBJ1-3; possibly TRBD1 for D (6 bases). Germline assignment: CDR1 LNHNV and CDR2 YYDKDF (reference sequence). This CDR3 comprises 17 residues. Trimming pared 0 bases from V and 1 base from J, leaving 13 bases between. Here the CDR3 reads CATSRDTTGRSGNTIYF. CDR3 in DNA: TGTGCCACCAGCAGAGATACCACAGGGCGTTCTGGAAACACCATATATTTT.

The rearrangement links TRBV28 to TRBJ1-6; possibly TRBD1 for D (5 bases). The CDR3 runs 15 residues. Germline V gene lookup returns CDR1 MDHEN and CDR2 SYDVKM. V lost 8 bases, J lost 7 bases, and 18 bases lay in between. CDR3 coding DNA: TGTGCCAGCCGATCTCAGGGCAATGGGAATTCACCCCTCCACTTT. As protein: CASRSQGNGNSPLHF. Full variable domain (outside the CDR3, taken from reference TRBV28 and TRBJ1-6): DVKVTQSSRYLVKRTGEKVFLECVQDMDHENMFWYRQDPGLGLRLIYFSYDVKMKEKGDIPEGYSVSREKKERFSLILESASTNQTSMYLCASRSQGNGNSPLHFGNGTRLTVT.

The chain couples TRBV7-3 to TRBJ1-3; D is perhaps TRBD1 (5 bases). CDR1 and CDR2 from the germline V gene are SGHTA and FQGTGA. Trimming pared 5 bases from V and 2 bases from J, leaving 13 bases between. The CDR3 is 15 amino acids. The CDR3 loop is CASSRTGEPGNTIYF. The CDR3 DNA is TGTGCCAGCAGCCGAACAGGAGAACCTGGAAACACCATATATTTT.

The chain couples TRBV5-1 to TRBJ1-3; 10 nucleotides match TRBD1. The CDR3 has 18 amino acids. CDR1 SGHRS and CDR2 YFSETQ come from the germline V gene. The ends lost 0 bases at V and 2 bases at J; junction bases unmatched: 8. CDR3 in amino acids: CASSLGPRQGATGNTIYF. Here the CDR3 DNA reads TGCGCCAGCAGCTTGGGGCCCCGACAGGGGGCGACTGGAAACACCATATATTTT.

The J gene is TRBJ2-1, the V gene TRBV6-1; 7 bases are shared with TRBD2. CDR3 length: 13 residues. J lost 9 bases, V lost 5 bases, and 7 bases had no gene match. CDR1 and CDR2 from the germline V gene are MNHNS and SASEGT. The CDR3 region has the DNA TGTGCCAGCAGTAGCGGGGCGGCGGCTGAGCAGTTCTTC. Protein: CASSSGAAAEQFF.

V usage is TRBV19 and J usage is TRBJ2-1; 14 bases align to TRBD2. With V trimmed by 3 bases and J by 7 bases, 23 bases remained unmatched. Germline V lookup: CDR1 LNHDA, CDR2 SQIVND (reference sequence). The CDR3 consists of 22 residues. Written as DNA, the CDR3 is TGTGCCAGTAGTATTGGGACTAGCGGGAGTCTGTGGGGTAGGGCAGGGAAGAATGAGCAGTTCTTC. Its protein product is CASSIGTSGSLWGRAGKNEQFF.

This clone was recorded a few times. The chain recombines TRBV9 with TRBJ2-1, with unresolved D. Trimming took 4 bases from V and 9 from J, leaving 17 bases between them. Germline V gene data show CDR1 as SGDLS and CDR2 as YYNGEE. This CDR3 has 14 residues. CDR3 coding DNA: TGTGCCAGCAGCCCTCGCCTTTCTGGCGGTGAGCAGTTCTTC. Residues: CASSPRLSGGEQFF.

The chain is built from TRBV4-2 and TRBJ2-3, with 8 positions matching TRBD2. The CDR3 loop spans 19 amino acids. Germline lookup yields CDR1 LGHNA and CDR2 YNFKEQ. Trimming removed 0 bases from V and 0 bases from J; junction bases left unmatched: 11. CDR3: CASSQEVYRQRGSTDTQYF. The CDR3 DNA follows: TGTGCCAGCAGCCAAGAGGTATATCGGCAGCGGGGGAGCACAGATACGCAGTATTTT.